This T cell receptor (beta chain) was sequenced for a study of blood T cell repertoires in COVID-19. Overall study context: Nucleic acid was either cDNA or gDNA, and it came from T cells, B-cell-depleted T cells, or PBMCs.

Produced via immunoSEQ multiplex PCR; TCRdb's table is partial and in-frame only. The sample has 100,000 to 150,000 clones, about 88% seen once. Germline CDR1 and CDR2: MGHRA and YSYEKL. Trimming cost V 1 base and J 3 bases; bases outside gene matches: 9. The CDR3 sequence is 16 residues long. This sequence originates from a human donor in a cohort sampled during active COVID-19. The chain joins TRBV4-1 to TRBJ2-7; TRBD1 matches at 7 bases. The sequencing input was peripheral blood. CDR3 region: CASSQGRARGIYEQYF. CDR3 bases: TGCGCCAGCAGCCAAGGCCGAGCCAGGGGGATCTACGAGCAGTACTTC.